This T cell receptor beta chain originates from a study of tissue T cells after allogeneic stem cell transplantation. As to this clone: Mouse germline and gene names are used. The read is 1 residue too short to cover the CDR3 end, so that end is filled in from the germline J gene.

Stated time point: mouse harvest day 14 after allogeneic transplant. The graft held 10^6 splenic CD5+ T cells and 10^7 T-cell-depleted bone marrow cells. V was trimmed by 0 bases and J by 0 bases, leaving 14 bases between them. The CDR3 has 17 amino acids. Germline CDR1 is FNHDT and CDR2 is SITEND (reference sequence). Libraries were prepared by immunoSEQ multiplex PCR; TCRdb keeps only in-frame clonotypes and omits some of them. The table includes approximately 7,900 clones, about a third detected once. The chain couples TRBV19 to TRBJ2-5, with D possibly being TRBD2 (7 bases). The source is a female BALB/c mouse given C57BL/6 T cells with graft-versus-host disease after an allogeneic hematopoietic cell transplant. The sequenced sample was skin. The CDR3 is CASSIGRGARNQDTQYF. CDR3 DNA, as far as it was read: TGTGCCAGCAGTATAGGAAGGGGGGCGAGGAACCAAGACACCCAGTAC.